The sequence of this T cell receptor (beta chain) was determined in a study of blood T cell repertoires in COVID-19. V was clipped by 2 bases and J by 7 bases, with 9 bases between them. The CDR3 runs 14 residues. In germline, CDR1 is SGHTA, CDR2 FQGNSA. Libraries were prepared by immunoSEQ multiplex PCR; TCRdb keeps only in-frame clonotypes and omits some of them. The table lists roughly 190,000 clones, roughly 80% of them singletons, with approximately 12% in the top ten. The count of this clone is one. The gene calls are TRBV7-2 and TRBJ1-6; tentative D call: TRBD1 (5 bases). The sequenced sample was PBMCs or T cells enriched from blood (not recorded which). The receptor's source is a man aged 40-49 years who had recovered from COVID-19. DNA for the CDR3: TGTGCCAGCAGCTTACTGGCAGGGAATTCACCCCTCCACTTT. This codes for CASSLLAGNSPLHF.